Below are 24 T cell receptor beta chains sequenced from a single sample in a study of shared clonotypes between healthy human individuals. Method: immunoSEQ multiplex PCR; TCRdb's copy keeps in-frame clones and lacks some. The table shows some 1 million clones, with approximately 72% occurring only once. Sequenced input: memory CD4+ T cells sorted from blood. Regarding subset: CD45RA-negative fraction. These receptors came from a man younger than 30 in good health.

The CDR3 sequence is CASSARGLSGELFF. In nucleotides, the CDR3 is TGTGCCAGCAGCGCCAGGGGGCTGAGCGGGGAGCTGTTTTTT. V is TRBV5-6 and J is TRBJ2-2; TRBD1 aligns across 8 bases. Germline CDR1 and CDR2: SGHDT and YYEEEE. This CDR3 is 14 amino acids long. The trim removed 4 bases at V and 7 bases at J, leaving 6 bases unmatched.

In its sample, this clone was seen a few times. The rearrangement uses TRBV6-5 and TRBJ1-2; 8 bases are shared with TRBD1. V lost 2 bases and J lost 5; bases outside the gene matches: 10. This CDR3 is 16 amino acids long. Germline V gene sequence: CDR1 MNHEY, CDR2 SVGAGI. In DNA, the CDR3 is TGTGCCAGCAGTTACCCCAAGTCAGGGGGCCGGTATGGCTACACCTTC. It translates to CASSYPKSGGRYGYTF.

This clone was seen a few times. CDR3 sequence (DNA): TGTGCCACCAGCCCCCCGGTTGGGACAGGGGGAGTCCCGCGGAGTGGCTACACCTTC. It is translated as CATSPPVGTGGVPRSGYTF. This chain uses TRBV15 with TRBJ1-2, with 11 bases matching TRBD1. The germline gives CDR1 LNHNV, CDR2 YYDKDF (reference sequence). The trim removed 5 bases at V and 7 bases at J, leaving 21 bases unmatched. This CDR3 is 19 amino acids long.

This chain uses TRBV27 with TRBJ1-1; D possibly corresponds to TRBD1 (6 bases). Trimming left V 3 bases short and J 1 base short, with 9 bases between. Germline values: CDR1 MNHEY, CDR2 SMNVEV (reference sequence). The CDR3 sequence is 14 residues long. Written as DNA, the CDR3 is TGTGCCAGCAGTTTCTCAGGGGCGAACACTGAAGCTTTCTTT. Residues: CASSFSGANTEAFF.

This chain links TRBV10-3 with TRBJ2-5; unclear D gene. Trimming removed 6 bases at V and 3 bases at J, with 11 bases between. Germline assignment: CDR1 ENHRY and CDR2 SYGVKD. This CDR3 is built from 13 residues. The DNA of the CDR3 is TGTGCCATCAGCGGTTCCGGTAAAGAGACCCAGTACTTC. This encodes CAISGSGKETQYF.

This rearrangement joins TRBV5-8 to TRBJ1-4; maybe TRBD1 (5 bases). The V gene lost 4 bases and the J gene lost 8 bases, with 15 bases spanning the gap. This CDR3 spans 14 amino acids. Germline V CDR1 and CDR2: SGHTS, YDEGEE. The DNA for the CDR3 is TGTGCCAGCAGCCCCAGGGTTCTAATGGAAAAACTGTTTTTT. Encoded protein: CASSPRVLMEKLFF.

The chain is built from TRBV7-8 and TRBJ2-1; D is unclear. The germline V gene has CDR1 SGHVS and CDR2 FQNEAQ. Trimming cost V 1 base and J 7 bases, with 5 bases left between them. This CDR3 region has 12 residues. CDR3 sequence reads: CASSLDVNEQFF. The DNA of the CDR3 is TGTGCCAGCAGCTTAGATGTGAATGAGCAGTTCTTC.

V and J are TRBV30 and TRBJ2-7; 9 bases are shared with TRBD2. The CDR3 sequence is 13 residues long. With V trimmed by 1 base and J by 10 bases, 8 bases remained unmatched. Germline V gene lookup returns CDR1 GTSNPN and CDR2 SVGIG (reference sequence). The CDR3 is CAWSAGTSRLQYF. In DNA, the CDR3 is TGTGCCTGGAGTGCCGGGACTAGCAGACTCCAGTACTTC.

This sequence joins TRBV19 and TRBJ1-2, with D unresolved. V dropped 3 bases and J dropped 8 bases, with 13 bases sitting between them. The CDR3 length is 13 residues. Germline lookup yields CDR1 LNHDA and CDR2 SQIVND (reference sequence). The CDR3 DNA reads TGTGCCAGTAGTATGATCGCAGGCTTCGGCTACACCTTC. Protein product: CASSMIAGFGYTF.

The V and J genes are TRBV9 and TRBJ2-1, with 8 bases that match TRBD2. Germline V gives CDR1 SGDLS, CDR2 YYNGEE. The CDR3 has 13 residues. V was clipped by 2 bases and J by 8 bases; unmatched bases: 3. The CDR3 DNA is TGTGCCAGCAGCGTCGGGGGGGCTTATGAGCAGTTCTTC. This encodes CASSVGGAYEQFF.

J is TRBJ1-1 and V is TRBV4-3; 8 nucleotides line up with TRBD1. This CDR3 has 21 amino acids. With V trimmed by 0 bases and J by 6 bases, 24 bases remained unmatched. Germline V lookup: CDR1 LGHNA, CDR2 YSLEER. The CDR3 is CASSQDRPGGLVSWGVAEAFF. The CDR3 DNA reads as TGCGCCAGCAGCCAAGACAGGCCAGGGGGCTTAGTTAGTTGGGGGGTCGCTGAAGCTTTCTTT.

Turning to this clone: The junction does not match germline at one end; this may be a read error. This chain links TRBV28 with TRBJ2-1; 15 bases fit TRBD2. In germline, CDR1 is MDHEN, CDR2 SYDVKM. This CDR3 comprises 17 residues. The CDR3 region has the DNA TGTGCCAGCAGTTTCCAACCCGGGACTAGCGGGGGGCCCTGGATCCTCTTC. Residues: CASSFQPGTSGGPWILF.

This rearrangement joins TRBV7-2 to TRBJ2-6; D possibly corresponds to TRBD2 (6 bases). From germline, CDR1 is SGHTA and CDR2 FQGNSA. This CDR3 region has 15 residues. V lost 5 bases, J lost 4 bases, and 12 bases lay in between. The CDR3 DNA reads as TGTGCCAGCAGCGGTAGGCGGGGAGGGGCCAACGTCCTGACTTTC. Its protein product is CASSGRRGGANVLTF.

The DNA of the CDR3 is TGTGCCAGCAGCTGGTATGGACTAGCGCAATCTCCTAGCACAGATACGCAGTATTTT. Its translation is CASSWYGLAQSPSTDTQYF. The chain couples TRBV5-6 to TRBJ2-3; 9 bases map to TRBD2. The CDR3 length is 19 residues. Trimming removed 3 bases from V and 0 bases from J; junction bases left unmatched: 14. The germline gives CDR1 SGHDT, CDR2 YYEEEE.

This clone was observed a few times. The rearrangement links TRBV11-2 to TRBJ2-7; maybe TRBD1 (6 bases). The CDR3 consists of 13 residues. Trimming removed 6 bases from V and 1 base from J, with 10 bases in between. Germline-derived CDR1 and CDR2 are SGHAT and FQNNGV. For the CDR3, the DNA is TGTGCCAGCAGGACACAGGGATCCTACGAGCAGTACTTC. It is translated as CASRTQGSYEQYF.

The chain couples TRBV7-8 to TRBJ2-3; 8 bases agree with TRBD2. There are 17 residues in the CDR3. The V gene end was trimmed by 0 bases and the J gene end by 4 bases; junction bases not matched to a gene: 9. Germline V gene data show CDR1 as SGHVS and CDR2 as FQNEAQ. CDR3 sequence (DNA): TGTGCCAGCAGCTTAGCGATTAAAGCGGGAGAGTCAGATACGCAGTATTTT. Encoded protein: CASSLAIKAGESDTQYF.

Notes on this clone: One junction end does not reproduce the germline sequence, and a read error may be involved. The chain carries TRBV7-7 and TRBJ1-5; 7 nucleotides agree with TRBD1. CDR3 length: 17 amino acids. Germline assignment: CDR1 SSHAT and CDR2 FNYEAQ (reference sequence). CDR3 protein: CASSEDREGGAFQPQHF. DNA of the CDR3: TGTGCTAGCAGCGAAGACAGGGAAGGGGGTGCATTTCAGCCCCAGCATTTT.

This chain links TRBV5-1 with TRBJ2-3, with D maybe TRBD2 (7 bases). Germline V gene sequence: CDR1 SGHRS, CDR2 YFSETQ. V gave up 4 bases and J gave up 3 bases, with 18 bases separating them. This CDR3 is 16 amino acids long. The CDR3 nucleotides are TGCGCCAGCAGCCGAACCTCCGGGGGGCTTACAGATACGCAGTATTTT. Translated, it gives CASSRTSGGLTDTQYF.

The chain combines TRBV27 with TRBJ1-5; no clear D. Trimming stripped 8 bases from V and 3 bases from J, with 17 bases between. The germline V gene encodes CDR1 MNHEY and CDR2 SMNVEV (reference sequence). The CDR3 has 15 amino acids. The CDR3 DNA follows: TGTGCCAGCTCTAGTTTGGACGGTCCCAATCAGCCCCAGCATTTT. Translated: CASSSLDGPNQPQHF.

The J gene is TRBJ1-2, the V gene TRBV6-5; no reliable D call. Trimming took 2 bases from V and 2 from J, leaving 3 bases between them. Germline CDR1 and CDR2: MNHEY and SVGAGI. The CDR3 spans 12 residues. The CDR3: CASSYGNYGYTF. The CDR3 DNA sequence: TGTGCCAGCAGTTACGGCAACTATGGCTACACCTTC.

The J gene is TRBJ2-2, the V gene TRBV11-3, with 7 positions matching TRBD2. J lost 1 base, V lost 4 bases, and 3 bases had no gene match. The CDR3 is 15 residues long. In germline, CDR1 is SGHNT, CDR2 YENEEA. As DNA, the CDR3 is TGTGCCAGCAGCTCGGGGGGAGGGAACACCGGGGAGCTGTTTTTT. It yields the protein CASSSGGGNTGELFF. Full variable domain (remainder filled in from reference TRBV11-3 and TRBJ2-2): EAGVVQSPRYKIIEKKQPVAFWCNPISGHNTLYWYLQNLGQGPELLIRYENEEAVDDSQLPKDRFSAERLKGVDSTLKIQPAELGDSAVYLCASSSGGGNTGELFFGEGSRLTVL.

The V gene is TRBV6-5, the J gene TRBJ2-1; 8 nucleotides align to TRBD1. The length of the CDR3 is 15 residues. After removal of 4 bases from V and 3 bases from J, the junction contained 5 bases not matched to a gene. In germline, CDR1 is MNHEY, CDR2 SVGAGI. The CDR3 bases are TGTGCCAGCAGTTCCGGGACAGGAGACTACAATGAGCAGTTCTTC. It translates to CASSSGTGDYNEQFF.

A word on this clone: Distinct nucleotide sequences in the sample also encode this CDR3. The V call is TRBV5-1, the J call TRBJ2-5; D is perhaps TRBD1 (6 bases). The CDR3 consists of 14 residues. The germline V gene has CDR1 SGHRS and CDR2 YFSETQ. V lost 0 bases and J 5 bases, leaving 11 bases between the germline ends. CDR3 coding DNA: TGCGCCAGCAGCTTGGGAACAGGGCTGGAGACCCAGTACTTC. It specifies CASSLGTGLETQYF.

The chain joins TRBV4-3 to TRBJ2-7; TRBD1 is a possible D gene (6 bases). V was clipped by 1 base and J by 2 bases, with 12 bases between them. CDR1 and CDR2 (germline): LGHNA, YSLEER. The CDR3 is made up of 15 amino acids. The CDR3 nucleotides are TGCGCCAGCAGCCAAGGGGGTGGGGGCCCCTACGAGCAGTACTTC. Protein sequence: CASSQGGGGPYEQYF.